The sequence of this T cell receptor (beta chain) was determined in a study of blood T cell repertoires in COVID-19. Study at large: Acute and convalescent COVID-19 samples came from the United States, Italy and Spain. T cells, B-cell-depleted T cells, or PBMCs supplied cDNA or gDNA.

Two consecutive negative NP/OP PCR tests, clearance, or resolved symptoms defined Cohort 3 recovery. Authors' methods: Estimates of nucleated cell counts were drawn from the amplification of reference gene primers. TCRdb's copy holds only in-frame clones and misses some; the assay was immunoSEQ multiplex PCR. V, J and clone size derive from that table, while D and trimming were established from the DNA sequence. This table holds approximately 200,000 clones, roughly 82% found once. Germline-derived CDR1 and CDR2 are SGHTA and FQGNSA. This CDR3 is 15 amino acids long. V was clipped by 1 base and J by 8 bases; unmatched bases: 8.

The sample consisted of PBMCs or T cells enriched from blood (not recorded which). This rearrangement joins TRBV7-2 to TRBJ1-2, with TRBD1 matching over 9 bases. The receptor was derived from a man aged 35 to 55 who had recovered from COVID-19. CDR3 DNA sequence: TGTGCCAGCAGCTTAGTGCTGAGGACAGGGGAGGGCTACACCTTC. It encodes CASSLVLRTGEGYTF.